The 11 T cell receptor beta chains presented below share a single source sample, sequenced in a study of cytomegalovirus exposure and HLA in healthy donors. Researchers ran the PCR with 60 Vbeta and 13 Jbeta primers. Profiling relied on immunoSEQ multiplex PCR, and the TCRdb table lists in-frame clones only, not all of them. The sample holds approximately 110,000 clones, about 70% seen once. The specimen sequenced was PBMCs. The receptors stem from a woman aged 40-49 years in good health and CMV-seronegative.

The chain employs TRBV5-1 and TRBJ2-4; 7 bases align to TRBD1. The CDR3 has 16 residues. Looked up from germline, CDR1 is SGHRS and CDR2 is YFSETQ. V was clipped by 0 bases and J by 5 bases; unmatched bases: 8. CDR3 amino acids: CASSLAPTGTQNIQYF. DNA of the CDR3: TGCGCCAGCAGCTTGGCTCCGACAGGGACCCAAAACATTCAGTACTTC.

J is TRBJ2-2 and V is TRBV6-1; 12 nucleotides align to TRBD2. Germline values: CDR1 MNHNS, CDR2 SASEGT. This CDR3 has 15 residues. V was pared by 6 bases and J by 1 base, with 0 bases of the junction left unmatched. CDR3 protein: CASRGLAGNTGELFF. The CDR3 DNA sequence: TGTGCCAGCAGGGGACTAGCGGGGAACACCGGGGAGCTGTTTTTT.

The CDR3 loop is CASRQLISNYNEQFF. The CDR3 nucleotides are TGTGCCAGCAGACAATTGATATCCAACTACAATGAGCAGTTCTTC. The V call is TRBV2, the J call TRBJ2-1; no firm D call. The CDR3 has 15 residues. Trimming left V 6 bases short and J 3 bases short, with 15 bases between. Per the germline V gene, CDR1 is SNHLY and CDR2 is FYNNEI. Drawing the rest from reference TRBV2 and TRBJ2-1, the complete variable domain is EPEVTQTPSHQVTQMGQEVILRCVPISNHLYFYWYRQILGQKVEFLVSFYNNEISEKSEIFDDQFSVERPDGSNFTLKIRSTKLEDSAMYFCASRQLISNYNEQFFGPGTRLTVL.

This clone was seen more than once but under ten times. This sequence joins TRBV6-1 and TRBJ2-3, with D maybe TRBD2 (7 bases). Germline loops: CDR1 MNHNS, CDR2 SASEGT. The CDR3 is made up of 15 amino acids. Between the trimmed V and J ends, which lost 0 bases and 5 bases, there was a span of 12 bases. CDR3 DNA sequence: TGTGCCAGCAGTGAAGCTGGGGGGGGGCAAGATACGCAGTATTTT. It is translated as CASSEAGGGQDTQYF.

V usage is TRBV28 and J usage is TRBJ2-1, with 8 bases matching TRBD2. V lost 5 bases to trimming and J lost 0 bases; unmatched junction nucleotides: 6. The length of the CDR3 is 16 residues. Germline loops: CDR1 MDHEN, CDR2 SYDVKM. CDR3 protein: CASSPLAGSSYNEQFF. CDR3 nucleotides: TGTGCCAGCAGTCCGTTAGCGGGGAGCTCCTACAATGAGCAGTTCTTC.

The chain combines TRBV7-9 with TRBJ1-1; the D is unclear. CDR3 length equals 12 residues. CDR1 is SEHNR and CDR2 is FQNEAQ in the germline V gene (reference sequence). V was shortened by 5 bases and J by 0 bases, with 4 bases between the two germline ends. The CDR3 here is CASSVMNTEAFF. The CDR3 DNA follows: TGTGCCAGCAGCGTAATGAACACTGAAGCTTTCTTT.

The CDR3 DNA follows: TGTGCCAGCAGGTCGGGACAGGGGAACTATGGCTACACCTTC. Its translation is CASRSGQGNYGYTF. V gene TRBV28 combines with J gene TRBJ1-2, with TRBD1 identical over 10 bases. Losses at the gene ends were 6 bases for V and 2 bases for J; bases not matched to a gene: 3. The germline V gene encodes CDR1 MDHEN and CDR2 SYDVKM. This CDR3 is 14 amino acids long.

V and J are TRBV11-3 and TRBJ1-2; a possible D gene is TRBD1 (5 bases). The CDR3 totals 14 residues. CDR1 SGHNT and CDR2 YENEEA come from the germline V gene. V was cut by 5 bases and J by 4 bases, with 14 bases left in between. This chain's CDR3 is CASSIGAGPYGYTF. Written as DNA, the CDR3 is TGTGCCAGCAGCATAGGGGCAGGTCCCTATGGCTACACCTTC.

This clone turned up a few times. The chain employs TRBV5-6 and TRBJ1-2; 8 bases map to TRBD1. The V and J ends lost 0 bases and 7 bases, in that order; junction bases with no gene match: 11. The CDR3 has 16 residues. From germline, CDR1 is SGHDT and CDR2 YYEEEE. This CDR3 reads CASSLVRTGRSGGYTF. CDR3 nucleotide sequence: TGTGCCAGCAGCTTGGTCCGGACAGGGAGGTCCGGTGGCTACACCTTC.

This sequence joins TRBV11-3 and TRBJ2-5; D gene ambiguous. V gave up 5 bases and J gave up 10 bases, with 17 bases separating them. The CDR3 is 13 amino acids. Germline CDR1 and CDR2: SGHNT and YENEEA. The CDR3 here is CASSQGDTDYQYF. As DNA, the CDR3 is TGTGCCAGCAGCCAAGGAGATACTGATTACCAGTACTTC.

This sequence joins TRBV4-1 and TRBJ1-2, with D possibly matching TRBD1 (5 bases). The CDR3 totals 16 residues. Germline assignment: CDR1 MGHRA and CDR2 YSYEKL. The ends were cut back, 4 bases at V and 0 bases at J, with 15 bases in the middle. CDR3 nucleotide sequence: TGCGCCAGCAGCCTGAACGTCGGACACGCTAACTATGGCTACACCTTC. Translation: CASSLNVGHANYGYTF.